This T cell receptor beta chain was identified during a study of immune evolution from preneoplasia to lung adenocarcinoma. Looking at the study overall: HLA loss of heterozygosity: around 6.5% AIS, about 15% MIA, 30% to 35% ADC, none AAH.

Macro-dissection enriched premalignant or tumor cells before nucleic acid extraction. Concerning this clone: Its antigen is undetermined.

Study-level points and caveats: Normal lung had highest clonality; later lesions appeared denser, more diverse.

Germline CDR1 is SGHRS and CDR2 is YFSETQ. The CDR3 is 15 residues long. J lost 5 bases, V lost 0 bases, and 4 bases had no gene match. TCRdb's table, derived via immunoSEQ multiplex PCR, lists solely in-frame clones and lacks some. This table has more than 25,000 clones, about three quarters appearing once. The sequencing input was FFPE invasive lung adenocarcinoma tissue. This TCR derives from a person aged 55-75 years with invasive lung adenocarcinoma. Some clones in this sample may be carry-over from other donors' samples. The chain has TRBV5-1 and TRBJ2-3, with 9 bases matching TRBD2. The CDR3 is CASSLASGAVDTQYF. CDR3 in DNA: TGCGCCAGCAGCTTGGCTAGCGGGGCGGTAGATACGCAGTATTTT.